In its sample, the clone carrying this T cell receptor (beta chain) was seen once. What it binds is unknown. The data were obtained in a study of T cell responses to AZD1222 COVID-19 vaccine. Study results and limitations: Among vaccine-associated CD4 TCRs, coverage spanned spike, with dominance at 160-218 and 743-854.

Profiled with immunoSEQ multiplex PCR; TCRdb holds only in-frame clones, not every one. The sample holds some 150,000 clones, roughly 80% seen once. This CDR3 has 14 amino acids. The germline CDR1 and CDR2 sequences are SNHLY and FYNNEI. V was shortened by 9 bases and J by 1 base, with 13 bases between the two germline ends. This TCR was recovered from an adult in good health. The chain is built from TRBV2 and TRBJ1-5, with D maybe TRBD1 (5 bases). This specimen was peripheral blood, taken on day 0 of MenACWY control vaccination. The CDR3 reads CASAEGRSNQPQHF. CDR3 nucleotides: TGTGCCAGTGCCGAGGGGAGAAGCAATCAGCCCCAGCATTTT.